This record looks at one T cell receptor (beta chain) sequence and its context. The data derive from a study of blood T cell repertoires in COVID-19. At the level of the study: COVID-19 samples, acute and convalescent, were from the United States, Italy and Spain. T cells, B-cell-depleted T cells, or PBMCs supplied cDNA or gDNA.

Source study methods: Researchers report that nucleated cell counts were estimated from reference gene primer amplification. The repertoire was sequenced with immunoSEQ multiplex PCR; TCRdb's copy has only in-frame clones and lacks some. V and J calls and clone size follow that table, whereas D and trimming were derived from the DNA. Counted here are 100,000 to 150,000 clones, around 90% occurring once; the ten biggest clones make up 3.8%. Enrolment of Seattle patients took place during active infection, and they were followed longitudinally. The sequence came from an older woman with COVID-19, enrolled during active disease. Sequencing used peripheral blood.

The CDR3 sequence is CASSSLGDRDNQPQHF. The CDR3 DNA follows: TGTGCCAGCAGTTCCTTAGGCGACAGGGACAATCAGCCCCAGCATTTT. The chain is built from TRBV6-2 or TRBV6-3 and TRBJ1-5; 7 nucleotides line up with TRBD1. CDR1 MNHEY and CDR2 SVGEGT come from the germline V gene. This CDR3 region has 16 residues. V was clipped by 4 bases and J by 3 bases; unmatched bases: 9.